The present TCR beta chain was sequenced within a study of OX40 agonist ivuxolimab in advanced cancers. Background on the study: The study gave patients intravenous ivuxolimab at 0.01 to 10 mg/kg every 2 weeks. Of mixed ages from about 20 to 85 and averaging about 60 years, the group was approximately 84% male.

Method: immunoSEQ multiplex PCR; TCRdb's copy keeps in-frame clones and lacks some. Here the sample spans about 60,000 clones, 75% to 90% being singletons. The CDR3 length is 15 residues. Germline loops: CDR1 SEHNR, CDR2 FQNEAQ (reference sequence). V was clipped by 5 bases and J by 0 bases; unmatched bases: 7. Findings and caveats of the study: At 0.1 to 3.0 mg/kg, CD4+ and CD8+ blood T cells expanded clonally by week 6.

On this clone: Its antigen is currently unknown.

This rearrangement joins TRBV7-9 to TRBJ2-7; TRBD1 matches at 7 bases. This sequence was found in an adult with an advanced solid tumor such as melanoma, head and neck, liver or kidney cancer. Sequenced material: CD4+ or CD8+ T cells sorted from blood, taken in a trial of the OX40 agonist ivuxolimab. The CDR3 spells CASSRDSPYSYEQYF. CDR3 coding DNA: TGTGCCAGCAGCCGGGACAGCCCTTACTCCTACGAGCAGTACTTC.